This T cell receptor beta chain was identified during a study of cytomegalovirus exposure and HLA in healthy donors. This CDR3 has 13 residues. The germline V gene encodes CDR1 SGHTA and CDR2 FQGTGA. V lost 1 base and J lost 8; bases outside the gene matches: 2. PCR involved 60 Vbeta and 13 Jbeta primers. Data came from immunoSEQ multiplex PCR; TCRdb stores just in-frame clones and leaves some out. The sample holds about 130,000 clones, 70% to 80% seen once. The sequence was obtained from a woman aged 55 to 70 in good health and CMV-seropositive. Sequencing was performed on PBMCs. The V gene is TRBV7-3, the J gene TRBJ1-2; TRBD1 matches 9 bases. The DNA for the CDR3 is TGTGCCAGCAGCTTAAGACAGGGGGAGGGCTACACCTTC. It specifies CASSLRQGEGYTF.